This T cell receptor beta chain came from a study of chemoradiotherapy in HPV16-positive cancers. On the study more broadly: Functional T-cell assays on a couple of HPV16-positive patients' cells defined candidate HPV-specific clones and common TCR motifs.

Comment on this clone: As yet, its antigen is unknown.

This CDR3 comprises 16 residues. Per germline, CDR1 MNHNY and CDR2 SVGAGI (reference sequence). V gave up 1 base and J gave up 3 bases, with 12 bases separating them. The table came from immunoSEQ multiplex PCR; TCRdb's copy has only in-frame clones and leaves some out. This sample has tens of thousands of clones, with 90% found just once. Study findings and constraints: Candidate HPV-specific clones and E7-related TCR motifs grew in tumor during treatment. Better recurrence-free survival went with HPV-responsive T-cell expansion in HPV16-positive patients.

The rearrangement links TRBV6-6 to TRBJ2-2, with D perhaps matching TRBD2 (7 bases). The sequence was obtained from a human donor with HPV-associated anogenital cancer. Source: blood, taken from a patient who underwent chemoradiotherapy. CDR3 residues: CASSYLRGADTGELFF. CDR3 nucleotide sequence: TGTGCCAGCAGTTACTTACGGGGGGCGGACACCGGGGAGCTGTTTTTT.